What follows is one TCR beta chain and its context. Its antigen remains unknown. Investigators spread the genomic DNA of each subset evenly over several immunoSEQ plates. Assay: immunoSEQ multiplex PCR; the TCRdb copy retains only in-frame clones and omits some. Of around 2,000,000 clones in the sample, 85% to 95% were seen once. The record originates from a study of shared clonotypes between healthy human individuals. Study-wide findings and caveats: Clonotypes shared by all four donors outscored non-shared clonotypes in generation probability. Clonotype sharing across a few donors was observed for around 5% of naive CD4 clonotypes.

CDR3 length: 17 residues. Germline values: CDR1 KGHSH, CDR2 LQKENI. Trimming pared 3 bases from V and 6 bases from J, leaving 24 bases between. The genes are TRBV18 and TRBJ2-7; D may correspond to TRBD1 or TRBD2 (7 bases each). The TCR sequence derives from a young man in good health. The specimen sequenced was naive CD4+ T cells sorted from blood. As for subset: CD45RA+ positively selected. In DNA form, the CDR3 reads TGTGCCAGCTCACCTACCAGCGGGACAGCTTTTGCCGGCGAGCAGTACTTC. Translating it yields CASSPTSGTAFAGEQYF.